This note documents a single T cell receptor beta chain sequence. Its target is unknown. This sample is drawn from a study of a mutant IDH1 vaccine in newly diagnosed glioma. Documented time point: week 47, end of study. Vaccination used 300 ug of mutant IDH1 20-mer peptide per dose, with topical imiquimod. V was pared by 7 bases and J by 0 bases, with 15 bases between. This CDR3 has 15 amino acids. Germline assignment: CDR1 SGHRS and CDR2 YFSETQ. TCRdb keeps only in-frame clones here, not all; method: immunoSEQ multiplex PCR. Among 60,000 to 65,000 clones listed, 75% to 90% were seen once. This sequence joins TRBV5-1 and TRBJ2-3; tentatively, D is TRBD2 (5 bases). The receptor was isolated from a man aged 25-40 years with glioma. Sequenced material: PBMCs, taken from a glioma patient whose treatment included an IDH1 peptide vaccine. CDR3: CASSSGSRSTDTQYF. For the CDR3, the DNA is TGCGCCAGCTCCTCGGGGTCCCGCAGCACAGATACGCAGTATTTT.